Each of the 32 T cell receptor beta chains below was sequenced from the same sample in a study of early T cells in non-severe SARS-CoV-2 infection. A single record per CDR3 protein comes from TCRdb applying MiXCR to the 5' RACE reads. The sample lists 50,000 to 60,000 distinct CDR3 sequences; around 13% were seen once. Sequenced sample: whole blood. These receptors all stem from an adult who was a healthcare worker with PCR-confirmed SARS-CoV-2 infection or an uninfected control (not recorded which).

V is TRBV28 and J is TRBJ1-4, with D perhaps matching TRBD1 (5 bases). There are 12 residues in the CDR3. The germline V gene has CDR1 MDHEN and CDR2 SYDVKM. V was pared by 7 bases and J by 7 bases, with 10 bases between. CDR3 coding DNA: TGTGCCAGCACCGGAAGGGGTGAAAAACTGTTTTTT. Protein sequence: CASTGRGEKLFF.

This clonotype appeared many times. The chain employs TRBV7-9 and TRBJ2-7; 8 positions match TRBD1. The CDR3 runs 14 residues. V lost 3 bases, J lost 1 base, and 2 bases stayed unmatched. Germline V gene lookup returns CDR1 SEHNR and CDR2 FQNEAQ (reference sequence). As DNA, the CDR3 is TGTGCCAGCAGCTTCGGACAGGGATCCTACGAGCAGTACTTC. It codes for CASSFGQGSYEQYF.

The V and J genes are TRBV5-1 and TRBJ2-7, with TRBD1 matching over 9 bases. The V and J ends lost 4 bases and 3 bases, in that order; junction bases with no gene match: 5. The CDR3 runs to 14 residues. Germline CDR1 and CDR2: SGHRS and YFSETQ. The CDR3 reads CASSPGTGLYEQYF. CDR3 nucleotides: TGCGCCAGCAGCCCGGGGACAGGGCTCTACGAGCAGTACTTC. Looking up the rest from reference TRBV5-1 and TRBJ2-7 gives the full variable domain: KAGVTQTPRYLIKTRGQQVTLSCSPISGHRSVSWYQQTPGQGLQFLFEYFSETQRNKGNFPGRFSGRQFSNSRSEMNVSTLELGDSALYLCASSPGTGLYEQYFGPGTRLTVT.

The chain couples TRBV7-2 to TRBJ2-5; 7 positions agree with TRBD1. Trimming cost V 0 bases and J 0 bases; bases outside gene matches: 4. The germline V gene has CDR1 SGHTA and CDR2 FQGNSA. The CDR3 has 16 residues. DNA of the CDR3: TGTGCCAGCAGCTTAGCATCCAGGGGGTACCAAGAGACCCAGTACTTC. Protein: CASSLASRGYQETQYF.

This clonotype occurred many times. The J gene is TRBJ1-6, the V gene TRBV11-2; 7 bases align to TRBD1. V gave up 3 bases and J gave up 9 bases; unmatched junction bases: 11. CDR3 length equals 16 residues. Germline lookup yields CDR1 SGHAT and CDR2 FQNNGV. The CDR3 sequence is CASSFSVGTASSPLHF. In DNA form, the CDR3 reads TGTGCCAGCAGCTTTTCCGTCGGGACAGCATCTTCACCCCTCCACTTT.

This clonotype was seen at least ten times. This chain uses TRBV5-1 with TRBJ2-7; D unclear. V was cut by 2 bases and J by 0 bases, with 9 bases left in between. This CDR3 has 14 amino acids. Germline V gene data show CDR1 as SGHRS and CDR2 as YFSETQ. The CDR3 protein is CASSFDGSSYEQYF. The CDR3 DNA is TGCGCCAGCAGCTTCGACGGTAGCTCCTACGAGCAGTACTTC.

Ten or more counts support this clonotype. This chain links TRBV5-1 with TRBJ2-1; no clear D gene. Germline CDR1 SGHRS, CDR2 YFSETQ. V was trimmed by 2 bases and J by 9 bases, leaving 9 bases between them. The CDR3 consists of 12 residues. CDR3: CASSLMLGEQFF. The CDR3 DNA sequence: TGCGCCAGCAGCTTAATGCTCGGTGAGCAGTTCTTC. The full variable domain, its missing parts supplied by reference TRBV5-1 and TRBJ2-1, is KAGVTQTPRYLIKTRGQQVTLSCSPISGHRSVSWYQQTPGQGLQFLFEYFSETQRNKGNFPGRFSGRQFSNSRSEMNVSTLELGDSALYLCASSLMLGEQFFGPGTRLTVL.

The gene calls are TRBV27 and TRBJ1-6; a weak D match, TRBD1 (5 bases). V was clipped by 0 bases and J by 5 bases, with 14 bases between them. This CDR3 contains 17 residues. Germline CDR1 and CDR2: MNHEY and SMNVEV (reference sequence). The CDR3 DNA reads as TGTGCCAGCAGTTTATCGTTCGGGGGGACCCATAATTCACCCCTCCACTTT. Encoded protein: CASSLSFGGTHNSPLHF.

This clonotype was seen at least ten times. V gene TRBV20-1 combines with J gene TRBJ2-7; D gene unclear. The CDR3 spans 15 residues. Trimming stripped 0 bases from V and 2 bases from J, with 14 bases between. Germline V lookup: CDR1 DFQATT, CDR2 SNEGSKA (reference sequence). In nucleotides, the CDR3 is TGCAGTGCTAGAGATCTCACGTCGGACCCCTACGAGCAGTACTTC. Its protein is CSARDLTSDPYEQYF.

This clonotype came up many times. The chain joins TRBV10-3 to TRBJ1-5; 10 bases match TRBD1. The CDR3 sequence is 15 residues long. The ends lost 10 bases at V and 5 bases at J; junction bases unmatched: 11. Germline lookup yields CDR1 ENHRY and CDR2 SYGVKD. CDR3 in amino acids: CANSPTGGSDQPQHF. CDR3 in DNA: TGTGCCAACTCCCCGACAGGGGGCTCGGATCAGCCCCAGCATTTT.

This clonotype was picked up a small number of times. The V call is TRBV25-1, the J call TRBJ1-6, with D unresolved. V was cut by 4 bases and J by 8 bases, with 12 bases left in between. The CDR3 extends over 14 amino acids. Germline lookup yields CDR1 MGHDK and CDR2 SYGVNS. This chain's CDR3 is CASSVDGRYSPLHF. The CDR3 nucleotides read TGTGCCAGCAGTGTGGACGGCCGTTATTCACCCCTCCACTTT.

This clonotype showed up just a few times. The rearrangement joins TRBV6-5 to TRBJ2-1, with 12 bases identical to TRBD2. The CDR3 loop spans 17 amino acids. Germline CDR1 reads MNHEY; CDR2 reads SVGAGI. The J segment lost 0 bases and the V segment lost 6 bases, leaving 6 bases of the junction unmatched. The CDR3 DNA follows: TGTGCCAGCAGAACCACTAGCGGGGGGTTCTCCTACAATGAGCAGTTCTTC. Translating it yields CASRTTSGGFSYNEQFF.

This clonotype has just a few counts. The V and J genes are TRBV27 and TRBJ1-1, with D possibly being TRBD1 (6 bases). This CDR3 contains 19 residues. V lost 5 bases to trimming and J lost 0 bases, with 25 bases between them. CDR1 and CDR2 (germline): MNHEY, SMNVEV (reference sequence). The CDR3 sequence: CASSPRGVVTRSMNTEAFF. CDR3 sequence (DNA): TGTGCCAGCAGTCCCAGGGGAGTCGTGACCCGGAGTATGAACACTGAAGCTTTCTTT.

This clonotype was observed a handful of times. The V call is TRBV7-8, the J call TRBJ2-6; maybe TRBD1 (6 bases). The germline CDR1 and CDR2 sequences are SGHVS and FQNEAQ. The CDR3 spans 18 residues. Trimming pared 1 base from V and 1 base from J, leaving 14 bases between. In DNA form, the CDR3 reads TGTGCCAGCAGCTTAGGGGGACATATTCTTTCTGGGGCCAACGTCCTGACTTTC. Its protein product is CASSLGGHILSGANVLTF.

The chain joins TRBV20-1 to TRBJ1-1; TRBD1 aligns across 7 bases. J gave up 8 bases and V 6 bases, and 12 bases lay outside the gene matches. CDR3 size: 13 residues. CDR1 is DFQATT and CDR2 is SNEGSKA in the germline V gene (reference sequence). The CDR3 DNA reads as TGCAGTGCGGATAACAGGGGAACTAACGAAGCTTTCTTT. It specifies CSADNRGTNEAFF.

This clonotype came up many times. CDR3 region: CASSLTGASTEAFF. CDR3 DNA sequence: TGTGCCAGCAGCTTAACTGGGGCCAGCACTGAAGCTTTCTTT. This sequence joins TRBV7-3 and TRBJ1-1; possibly TRBD1 for D (5 bases). CDR3 length equals 14 residues. Germline V gene sequence: CDR1 SGHTA, CDR2 FQGTGA. The V end was cut by 0 bases, the J end by 4 bases, with 9 bases between.

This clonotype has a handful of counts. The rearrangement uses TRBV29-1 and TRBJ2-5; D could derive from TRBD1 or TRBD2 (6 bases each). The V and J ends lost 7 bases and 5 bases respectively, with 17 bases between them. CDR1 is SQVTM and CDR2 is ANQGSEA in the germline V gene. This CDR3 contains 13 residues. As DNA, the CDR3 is TGCAGCGCTCTGGAAACAGGGAGGGAGACCCAGTACTTC. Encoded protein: CSALETGRETQYF. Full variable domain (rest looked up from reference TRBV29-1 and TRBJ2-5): SAVISQKPSRDICQRGTSLTIQCQVDSQVTMMFWYRQQPGQSLTLIATANQGSEATYESGFVIDKFPISRPNLTFSTLTVSNMSPEDSSIYLCSALETGRETQYFGPGTRLLVL.

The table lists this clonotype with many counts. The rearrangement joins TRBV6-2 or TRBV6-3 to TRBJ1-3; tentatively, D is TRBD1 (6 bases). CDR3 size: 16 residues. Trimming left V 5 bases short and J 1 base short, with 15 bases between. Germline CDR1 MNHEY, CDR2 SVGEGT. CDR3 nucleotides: TGTGCCAGCAGTACCTACGGACAGCATTCTGGAAACACCATATATTTT. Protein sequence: CASSTYGQHSGNTIYF.

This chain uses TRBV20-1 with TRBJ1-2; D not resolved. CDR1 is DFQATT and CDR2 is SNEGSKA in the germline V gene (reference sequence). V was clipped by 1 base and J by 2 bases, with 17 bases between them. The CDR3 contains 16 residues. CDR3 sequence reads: CSARVQQAEYNYGYTF. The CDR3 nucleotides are TGCAGTGCTAGAGTACAGCAGGCGGAGTACAACTATGGCTACACCTTC.

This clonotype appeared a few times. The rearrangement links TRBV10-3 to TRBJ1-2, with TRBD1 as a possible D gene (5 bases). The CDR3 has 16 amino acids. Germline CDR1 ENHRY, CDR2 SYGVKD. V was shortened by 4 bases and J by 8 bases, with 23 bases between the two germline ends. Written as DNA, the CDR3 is TGTGCCATCAGTGCCTTGATGACAGCTCTGGTTGCGGGCTACACCTTC. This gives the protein CAISALMTALVAGYTF.

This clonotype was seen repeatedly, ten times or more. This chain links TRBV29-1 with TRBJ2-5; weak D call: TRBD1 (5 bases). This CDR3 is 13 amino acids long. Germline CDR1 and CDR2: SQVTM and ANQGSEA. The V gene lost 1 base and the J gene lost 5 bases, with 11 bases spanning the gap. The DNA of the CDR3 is TGCAGCGTTGAAGTAGGGGCCGGGGAGACCCAGTACTTC. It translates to CSVEVGAGETQYF.

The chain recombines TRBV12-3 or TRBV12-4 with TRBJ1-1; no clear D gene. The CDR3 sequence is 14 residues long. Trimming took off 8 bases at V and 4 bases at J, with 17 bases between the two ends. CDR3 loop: CASSEQGSLTEAFF. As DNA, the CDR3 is TGTGCCAGCTCAGAGCAAGGTTCCCTCACTGAAGCTTTCTTT.

CDR3 sequence reads: CASSLLSHQPQHF. CDR3 bases: TGTGCCAGCAGCTTACTGAGCCATCAGCCCCAGCATTTT. The chain combines TRBV7-8 with TRBJ1-5, with D hard to call. CDR1 and CDR2 (germline): SGHVS, FQNEAQ. V dropped 2 bases and J dropped 5 bases, with 7 bases sitting between them. The CDR3 totals 13 residues.

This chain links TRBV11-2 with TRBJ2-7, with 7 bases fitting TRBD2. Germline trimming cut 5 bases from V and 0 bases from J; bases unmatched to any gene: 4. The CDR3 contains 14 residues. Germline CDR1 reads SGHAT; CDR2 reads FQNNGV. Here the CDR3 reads CASSPGGISYEQYF. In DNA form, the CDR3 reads TGTGCCAGCAGCCCCGGGGGGATCTCCTACGAGCAGTACTTC. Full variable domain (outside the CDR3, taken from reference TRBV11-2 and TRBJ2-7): EAGVAQSPRYKIIEKRQSVAFWCNPISGHATLYWYQQILGQGPKLLIQFQNNGVVDDSQLPKDRFSAERLKGVDSTLKIQPAKLEDSAVYLCASSPGGISYEQYFGPGTRLTVT.

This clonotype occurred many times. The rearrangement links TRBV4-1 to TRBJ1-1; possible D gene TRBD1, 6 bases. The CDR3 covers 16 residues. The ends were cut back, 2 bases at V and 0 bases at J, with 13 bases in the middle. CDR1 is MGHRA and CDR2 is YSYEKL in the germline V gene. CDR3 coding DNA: TGCGCCAGCAGCCAACATATAAGGGGGGTGAACACTGAAGCTTTCTTT. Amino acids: CASSQHIRGVNTEAFF.

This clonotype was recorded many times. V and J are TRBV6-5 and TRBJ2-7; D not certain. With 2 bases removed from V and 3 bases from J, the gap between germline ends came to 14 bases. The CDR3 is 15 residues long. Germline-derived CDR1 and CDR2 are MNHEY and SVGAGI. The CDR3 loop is CASSYPPGYYYEQYF. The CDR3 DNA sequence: TGTGCCAGCAGTTACCCCCCCGGGTACTACTACGAGCAGTACTTC.

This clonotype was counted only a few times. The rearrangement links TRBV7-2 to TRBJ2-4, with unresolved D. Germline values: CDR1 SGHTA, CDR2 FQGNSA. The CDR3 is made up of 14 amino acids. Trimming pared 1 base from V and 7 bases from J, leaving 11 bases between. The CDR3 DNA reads TGTGCCAGCAGCTTAGGTGTGGTTACCAACATTCAGTACTTC. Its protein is CASSLGVVTNIQYF.

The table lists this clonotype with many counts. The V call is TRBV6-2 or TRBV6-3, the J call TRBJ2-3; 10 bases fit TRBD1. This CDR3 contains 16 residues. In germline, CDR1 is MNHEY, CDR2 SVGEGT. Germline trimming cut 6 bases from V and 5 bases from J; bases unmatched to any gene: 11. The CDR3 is CASRLRDRGLRDTQYF. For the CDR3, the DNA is TGTGCCAGCAGACTCCGGGACAGGGGCCTTAGAGATACGCAGTATTTT.

The CDR3 loop is CSVQTQPGLAVEQFF. The CDR3 DNA reads as TGCAGCGTTCAGACGCAACCGGGACTAGCGGTTGAGCAGTTCTTC. This chain uses TRBV29-1 with TRBJ2-1, with TRBD2 matching over 11 bases. The CDR3 runs to 15 residues. Germline CDR1 is SQVTM and CDR2 is ANQGSEA. The V gene end was trimmed by 5 bases and the J gene end by 9 bases; junction bases not matched to a gene: 12.

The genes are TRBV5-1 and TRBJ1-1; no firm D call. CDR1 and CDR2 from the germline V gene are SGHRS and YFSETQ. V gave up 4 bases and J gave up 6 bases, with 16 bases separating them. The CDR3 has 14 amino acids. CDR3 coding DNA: TGCGCCAGCAGCGGAGGGTTCGGGGTTTCTGAAGCTTTCTTT. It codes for CASSGGFGVSEAFF.

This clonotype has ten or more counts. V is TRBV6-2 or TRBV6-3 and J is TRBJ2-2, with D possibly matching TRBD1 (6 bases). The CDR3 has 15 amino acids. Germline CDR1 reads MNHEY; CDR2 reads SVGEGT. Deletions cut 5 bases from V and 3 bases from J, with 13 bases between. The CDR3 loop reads CASSGPHRDTGELFF. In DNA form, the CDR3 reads TGTGCCAGCAGTGGACCCCACAGGGACACCGGGGAGCTGTTTTTT.

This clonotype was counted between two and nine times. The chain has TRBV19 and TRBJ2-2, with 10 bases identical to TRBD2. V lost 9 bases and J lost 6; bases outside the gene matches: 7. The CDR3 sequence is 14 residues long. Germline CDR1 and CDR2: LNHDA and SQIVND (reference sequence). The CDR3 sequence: CASEGLARAGELFF. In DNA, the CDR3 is TGTGCCAGCGAGGGACTAGCGAGGGCCGGGGAGCTGTTTTTT.